What follows are 7 T cell receptor beta chains derived from one specimen sequenced in a study of control samples from healthy donors and cancer patients. Produced via immunoSEQ multiplex PCR; TCRdb's table is partial and in-frame only. Among 100,000 to 150,000 clones listed, 85% to 90% were seen once. Sample: blood. Every receptor here comes from a man aged 30 to 45 in good health.

In this sample, this clone turned up a few times. The chain combines TRBV2 with TRBJ1-1, with TRBD1 as a possible D gene (5 bases). Germline CDR1 SNHLY, CDR2 FYNNEI. CDR3 length equals 15 residues. V shed 6 bases and J shed 2 bases, with 16 bases lying between them. The CDR3 sequence is CASRRDPGVNTEAFF. DNA of the CDR3: TGTGCCAGCAGGCGGGACCCTGGGGTAAACACTGAAGCTTTCTTT.

This sequence joins TRBV5-1 and TRBJ2-5, with 9 positions matching TRBD1. The V gene end was trimmed by 4 bases and the J gene end by 0 bases; junction bases not matched to a gene: 4. Germline loops: CDR1 SGHRS, CDR2 YFSETQ. The CDR3 totals 15 residues. The CDR3 loop reads CASSVGQGNQETQYF. The CDR3 DNA reads TGCGCCAGCAGCGTAGGACAGGGGAACCAAGAGACCCAGTACTTC.

This clone was found a few times. The V call is TRBV15, the J call TRBJ1-2, with D possibly matching TRBD1 (5 bases). This CDR3 has 15 residues. V shed 0 bases and J shed 3 bases, with 11 bases lying between them. Germline V gene lookup returns CDR1 LNHNV and CDR2 YYDKDF (reference sequence). DNA for the CDR3: TGTGCCACCAGCAGAGATTTTAGGGGCTACTATGGCTACACCTTC. Translating it yields CATSRDFRGYYGYTF.

This rearrangement joins TRBV18 to TRBJ1-2, with 8 bases fitting TRBD1. The CDR3 covers 14 residues. Germline trimming cut 3 bases from V and 6 bases from J; bases unmatched to any gene: 6. Germline CDR1 reads KGHSH; CDR2 reads LQKENI. The DNA of the CDR3 is TGTGCCAGCTCACCCGGGACAGGTTCTGATGGCTACACCTTC. Its translation is CASSPGTGSDGYTF.

V gene TRBV24-1 combines with J gene TRBJ1-3; 8 nucleotides match TRBD1. The length of the CDR3 is 13 residues. Germline-derived CDR1 and CDR2 are KGHDR and SFDVKD. The junction had 3 bases not matched to a gene; V was cut back by 10 bases and J by 2 bases. The CDR3 DNA reads TGTGCCACAACGGACAGGGCTGGAAACACCATATATTTT. Translating gives CATTDRAGNTIYF.

This chain uses TRBV2 with TRBJ2-3; D remains unclear. Looked up from germline, CDR1 is SNHLY and CDR2 is FYNNEI. The V end lost 3 bases, the J end lost 4 bases, and 14 bases lay between the germline ends. This CDR3 contains 15 residues. The CDR3 nucleotides read TGTGCCAGCAGTGATGGTAGGGTTTATGCAGATACGCAGTATTTT. Amino acids: CASSDGRVYADTQYF.

The rearrangement uses TRBV16 and TRBJ2-7; unclear D gene. V was shortened by 0 bases and J by 6 bases, with 6 bases between the two germline ends. Germline V gene lookup returns CDR1 KGHSY and CDR2 FQNENV. The CDR3 is 12 residues long. The CDR3: CASSQSSGEQYF. CDR3 nucleotide sequence: TGTGCCAGCAGCCAATCGTCGGGCGAGCAGTACTTC.